This TCR beta chain is drawn from a study of T cell responses to AZD1222 COVID-19 vaccine. The V gene's germline CDR1 is LNHDA and CDR2 SQIVND (reference sequence). There are 15 residues in the CDR3. V was pared by 2 bases and J by 5 bases, with 5 bases of the junction left unmatched. A note on this clone: As yet, its antigen is unknown.

TCRdb's table, derived via immunoSEQ multiplex PCR, lists solely in-frame clones and lacks some. This table has more than 80,000 clones, over 75% appearing once. The study, taken as a whole, reports: White British people made up most donors, females outnumbered males, and clonal diversity was possibly underestimated. Seropositivity was recorded at baseline in only a handful of AZD1222 recipients.

The source is an adult in good health. The specimen was peripheral blood, collected on day 0 of AZD1222 vaccination. The genes are TRBV19 and TRBJ2-5; TRBD2 matches at 10 bases. The CDR3 is CASSIQRGGGETQYF. Here the CDR3 DNA reads TGTGCCAGTAGTATACAGCGGGGGGGAGGTGAGACCCAGTACTTC.